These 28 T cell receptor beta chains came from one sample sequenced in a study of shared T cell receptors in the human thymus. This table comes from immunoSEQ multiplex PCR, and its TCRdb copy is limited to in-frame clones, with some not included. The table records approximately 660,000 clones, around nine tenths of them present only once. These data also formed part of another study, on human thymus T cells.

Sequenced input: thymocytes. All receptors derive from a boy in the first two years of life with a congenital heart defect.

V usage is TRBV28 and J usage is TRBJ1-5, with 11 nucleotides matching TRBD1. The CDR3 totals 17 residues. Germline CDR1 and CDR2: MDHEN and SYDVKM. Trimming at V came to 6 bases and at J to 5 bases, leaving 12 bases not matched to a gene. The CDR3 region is CASRPPEDRGQDQPQHF. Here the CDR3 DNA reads TGTGCCAGCAGGCCACCCGAGGACAGGGGGCAGGATCAGCCCCAGCATTTT.

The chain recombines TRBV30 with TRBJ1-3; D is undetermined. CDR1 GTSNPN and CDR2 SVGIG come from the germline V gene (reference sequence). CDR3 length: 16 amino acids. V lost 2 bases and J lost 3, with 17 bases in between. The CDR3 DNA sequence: TGTGCCTGGAGTTTACGCCGGGATCGGGGTGGAAACACCATATATTTT. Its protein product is CAWSLRRDRGGNTIYF.

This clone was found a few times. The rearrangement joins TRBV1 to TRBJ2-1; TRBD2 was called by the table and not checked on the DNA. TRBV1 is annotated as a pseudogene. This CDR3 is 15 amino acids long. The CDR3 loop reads CTSSAGTSGVNEQFF. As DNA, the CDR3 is TGCACCAGCAGTGCGGGGACTAGCGGGGTCAATGAGCAGTTCTTC.

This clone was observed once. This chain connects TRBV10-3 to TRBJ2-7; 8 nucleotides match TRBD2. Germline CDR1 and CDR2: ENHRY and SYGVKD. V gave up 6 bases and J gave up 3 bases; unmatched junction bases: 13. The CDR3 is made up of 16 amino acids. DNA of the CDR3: TGTGCCATCAGCGCAGCGGGAGCTCCAGACAACTACGAGCAGTACTTC. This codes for CAISAAGAPDNYEQYF.

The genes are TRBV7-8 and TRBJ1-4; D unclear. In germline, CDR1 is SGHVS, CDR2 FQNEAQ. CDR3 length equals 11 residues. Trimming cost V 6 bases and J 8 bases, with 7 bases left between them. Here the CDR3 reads CASSVREKLFF. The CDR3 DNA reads TGTGCCAGCAGTGTCAGGGAAAAACTGTTTTTT.

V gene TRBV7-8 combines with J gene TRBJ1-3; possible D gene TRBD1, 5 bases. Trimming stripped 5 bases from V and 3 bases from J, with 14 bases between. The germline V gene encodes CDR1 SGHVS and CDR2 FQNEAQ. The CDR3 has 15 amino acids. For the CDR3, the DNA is TGTGCCAGCAGCCAGGGTCTCTCGGGTGGAAACACCATATATTTT. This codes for CASSQGLSGGNTIYF.

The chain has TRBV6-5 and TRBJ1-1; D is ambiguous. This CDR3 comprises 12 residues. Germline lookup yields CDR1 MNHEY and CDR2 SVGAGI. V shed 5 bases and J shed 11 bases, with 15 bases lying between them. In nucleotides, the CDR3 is TGTGCCAGCAGTAGTCCACGAGGGAGGGCTTTCTTT. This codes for CASSSPRGRAFF.

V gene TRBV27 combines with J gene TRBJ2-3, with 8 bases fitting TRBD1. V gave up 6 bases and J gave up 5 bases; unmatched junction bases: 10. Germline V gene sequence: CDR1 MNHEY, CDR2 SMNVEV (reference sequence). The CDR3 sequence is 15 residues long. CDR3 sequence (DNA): TGTGCCAGCAGCGCAGGGGGCGCGGCACAAGATACGCAGTATTTT. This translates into CASSAGGAAQDTQYF.

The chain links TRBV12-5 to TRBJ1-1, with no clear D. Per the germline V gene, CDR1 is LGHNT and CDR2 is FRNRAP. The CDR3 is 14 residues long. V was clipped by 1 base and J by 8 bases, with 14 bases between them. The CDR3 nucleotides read TGTGCTAGTGGTTTGGGCGGTCAGCCACTAGAAGCTTTCTTT. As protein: CASGLGGQPLEAFF. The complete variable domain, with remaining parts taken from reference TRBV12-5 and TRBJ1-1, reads DARVTQTPRHKVTEMGQEVTMRCQPILGHNTVFWYRQTMMQGLELLAYFRNRAPLDDSGMPKDRFSAEMPDATLATLKIQPSEPRDSAVYFCASGLGGQPLEAFFGQGTRLTVV.

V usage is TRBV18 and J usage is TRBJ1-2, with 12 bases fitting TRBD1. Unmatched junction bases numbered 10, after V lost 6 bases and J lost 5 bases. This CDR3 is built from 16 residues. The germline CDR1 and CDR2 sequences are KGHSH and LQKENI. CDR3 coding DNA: TGTGCCAGCTCCCCGGGACAGGGGGCAGAAGGGTATGGCTACACCTTC. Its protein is CASSPGQGAEGYGYTF.

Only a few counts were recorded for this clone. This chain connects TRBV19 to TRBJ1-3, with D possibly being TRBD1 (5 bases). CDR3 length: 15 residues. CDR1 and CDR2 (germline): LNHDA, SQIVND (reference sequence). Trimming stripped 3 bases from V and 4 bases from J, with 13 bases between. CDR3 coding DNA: TGTGCCAGTAGTATCGAAGGGGCATCGGGAAACACCATATATTTT. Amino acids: CASSIEGASGNTIYF.

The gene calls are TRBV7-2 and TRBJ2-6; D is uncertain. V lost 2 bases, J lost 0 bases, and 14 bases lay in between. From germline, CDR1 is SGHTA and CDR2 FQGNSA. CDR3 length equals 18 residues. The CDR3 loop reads CASSLPARCYSGANVLTF. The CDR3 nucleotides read TGTGCCAGCAGCTTACCAGCGAGGTGTTACTCTGGGGCCAACGTCCTGACTTTC.

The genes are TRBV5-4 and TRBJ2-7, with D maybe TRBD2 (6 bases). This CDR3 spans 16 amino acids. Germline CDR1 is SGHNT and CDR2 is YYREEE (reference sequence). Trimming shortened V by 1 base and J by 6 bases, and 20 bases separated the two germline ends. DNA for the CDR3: TGTGCCAGCAGCTTGAGATCGTACGGGAGCAAATCCGAGCAGTACTTC. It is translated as CASSLRSYGSKSEQYF.

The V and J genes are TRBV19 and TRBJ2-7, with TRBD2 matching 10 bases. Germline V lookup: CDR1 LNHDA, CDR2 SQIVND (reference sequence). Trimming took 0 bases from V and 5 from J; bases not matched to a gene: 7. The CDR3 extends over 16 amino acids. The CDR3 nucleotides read TGTGCCAGTAGTATAGATCACCGGACTAGCGGTGACGAGCAGTACTTC. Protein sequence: CASSIDHRTSGDEQYF.

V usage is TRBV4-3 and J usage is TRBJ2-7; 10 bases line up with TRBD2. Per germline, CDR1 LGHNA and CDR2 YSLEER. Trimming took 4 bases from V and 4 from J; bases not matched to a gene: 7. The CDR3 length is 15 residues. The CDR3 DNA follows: TGCGCCAGCAGCCGATCACTAGCGGGGTCATACGAGCAGTACTTC. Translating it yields CASSRSLAGSYEQYF.

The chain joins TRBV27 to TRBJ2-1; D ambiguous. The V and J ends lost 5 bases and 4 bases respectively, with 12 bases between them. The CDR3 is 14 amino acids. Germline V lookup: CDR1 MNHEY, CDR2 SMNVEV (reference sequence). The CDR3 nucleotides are TGTGCCAGCAGTCCCCAGAATTCTTACAATGAGCAGTTCTTC. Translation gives CASSPQNSYNEQFF.

CDR3 amino acids: CAWSAPSRSGEQFF. In DNA form, the CDR3 reads TGTGCCTGGAGCGCCCCTTCTAGGTCGGGTGAGCAGTTCTTC. V is TRBV30 and J is TRBJ2-1; D uncertain. The CDR3 runs 14 residues. V lost 3 bases and J lost 9, with 18 bases in between. CDR1 and CDR2 from the germline V gene are GTSNPN and SVGIG (reference sequence).

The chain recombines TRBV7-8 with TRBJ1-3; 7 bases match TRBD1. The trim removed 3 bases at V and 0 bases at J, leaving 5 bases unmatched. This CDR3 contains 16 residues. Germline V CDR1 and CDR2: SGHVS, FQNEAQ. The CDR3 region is CASSFTDRVSGNTIYF. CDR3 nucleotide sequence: TGTGCCAGCAGCTTTACTGACAGGGTCTCTGGAAACACCATATATTTT.

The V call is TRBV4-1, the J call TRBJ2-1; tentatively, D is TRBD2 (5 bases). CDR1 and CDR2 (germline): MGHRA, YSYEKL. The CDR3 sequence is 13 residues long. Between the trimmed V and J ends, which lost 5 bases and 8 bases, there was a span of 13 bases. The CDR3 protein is CASSGLPEDEQFF. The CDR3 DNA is TGCGCCAGCAGCGGACTTCCGGAGGATGAGCAGTTCTTC.

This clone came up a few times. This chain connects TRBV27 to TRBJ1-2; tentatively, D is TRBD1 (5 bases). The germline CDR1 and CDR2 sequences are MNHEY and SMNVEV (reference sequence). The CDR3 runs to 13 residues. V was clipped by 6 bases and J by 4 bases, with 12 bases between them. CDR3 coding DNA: TGTGCCAGCAGACCGGGGGAGGGCTATGGCTACACCTTC. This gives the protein CASRPGEGYGYTF.

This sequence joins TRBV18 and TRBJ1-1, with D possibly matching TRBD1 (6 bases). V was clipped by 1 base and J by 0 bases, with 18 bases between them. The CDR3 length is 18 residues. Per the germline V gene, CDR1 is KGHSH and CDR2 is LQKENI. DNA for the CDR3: TGTGCCAGCTCACCACTAGCTTCCGGGGGGCGCATGAACACTGAAGCTTTCTTT. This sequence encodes CASSPLASGGRMNTEAFF.

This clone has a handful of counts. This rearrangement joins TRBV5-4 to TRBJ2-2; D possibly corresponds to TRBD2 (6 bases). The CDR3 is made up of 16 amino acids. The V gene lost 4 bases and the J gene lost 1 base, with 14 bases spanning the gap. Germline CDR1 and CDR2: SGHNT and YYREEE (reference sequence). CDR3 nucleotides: TGTGCCAGCAGCATCCTGGGGGGAGGGAACACCGGGGAGCTGTTTTTT. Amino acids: CASSILGGGNTGELFF.

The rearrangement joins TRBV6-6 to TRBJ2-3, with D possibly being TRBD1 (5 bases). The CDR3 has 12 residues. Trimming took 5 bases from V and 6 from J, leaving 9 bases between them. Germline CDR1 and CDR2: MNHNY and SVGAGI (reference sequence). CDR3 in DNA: TGTGCCAGCAGTCAAGGGGCGGATACGCAGTATTTT. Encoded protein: CASSQGADTQYF.

The CDR3 sequence is CASSLVFSGSGGANTGELFF. CDR3 nucleotide sequence: TGCGCCAGCAGCTTGGTCTTCAGCGGGAGCGGTGGGGCGAACACCGGGGAGCTGTTTTTT. The genes are TRBV5-1 and TRBJ2-2, with 8 bases fitting TRBD2. J lost 0 bases, V lost 0 bases, and 13 bases had no gene match. CDR3 length: 20 amino acids. Germline CDR1 is SGHRS and CDR2 is YFSETQ.

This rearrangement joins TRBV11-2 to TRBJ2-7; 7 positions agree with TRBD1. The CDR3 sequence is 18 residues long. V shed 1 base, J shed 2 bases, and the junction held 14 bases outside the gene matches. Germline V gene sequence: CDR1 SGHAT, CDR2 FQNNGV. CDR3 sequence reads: CASSLVGRATGWAYEQYF. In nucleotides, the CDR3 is TGTGCCAGCAGCTTAGTGGGCCGGGCGACAGGGTGGGCCTACGAGCAGTACTTC.

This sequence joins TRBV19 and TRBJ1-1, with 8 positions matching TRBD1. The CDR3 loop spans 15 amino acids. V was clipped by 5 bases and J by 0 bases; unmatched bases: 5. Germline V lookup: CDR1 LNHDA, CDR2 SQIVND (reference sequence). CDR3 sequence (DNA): TGTGCCAGTAGTTGGACAGGGACAATGAACACTGAAGCTTTCTTT. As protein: CASSWTGTMNTEAFF.

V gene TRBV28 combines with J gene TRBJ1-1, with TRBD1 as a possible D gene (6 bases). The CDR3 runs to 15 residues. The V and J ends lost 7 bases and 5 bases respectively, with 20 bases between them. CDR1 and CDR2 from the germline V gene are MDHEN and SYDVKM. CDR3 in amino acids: CASTISGGGETEAFF. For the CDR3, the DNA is TGTGCCAGCACAATTTCGGGGGGCGGGGAAACTGAAGCTTTCTTT.

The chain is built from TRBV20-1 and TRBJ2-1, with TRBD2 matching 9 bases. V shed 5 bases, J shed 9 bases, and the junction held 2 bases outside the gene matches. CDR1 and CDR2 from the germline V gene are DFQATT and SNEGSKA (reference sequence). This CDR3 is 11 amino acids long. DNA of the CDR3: TGCAGTGCTTCTAGCGGGATTGAGCAGTTCTTC. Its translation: CSASSGIEQFF.